Listed below are T cell receptor beta chains from one sample, sequenced in a study of cytomegalovirus exposure and HLA in healthy donors. Using immunoSEQ multiplex PCR, the repertoire was profiled, and TCRdb retains in-frame clones only, with some absent. The table records about 180,000 clones, about four fifths of them present only once. Sequencing was done on a sample of PBMCs. These receptors were obtained from a boy aged 2 to 9 in good health and CMV-seronegative. The CDR3 runs from the conserved cysteine through the conserved F or W. Fields, in order: D gene, J gene, clone size, V gene, CDR3 DNA, CDR3 protein. The D gene is left open where the match is weak. For some rows the clone size is stated as once, few or many, or as a class when expanded; others skip it.

D gene: TRBD2
J gene: TRBJ2-3
clone size: NA
V gene: TRBV29-1
CDR3 DNA: TGCAGCGTTGAATGGAGGAGGACTAGCGGGAACCCAGATACGCAGTATTTT
CDR3 protein: CSVEWRRTSGNPDTQYF

D gene: NA
J gene: TRBJ1-3
clone size: NA
V gene: TRBV7-2
CDR3 DNA: TGTGCCAGCAGCTTAGTCCAGGGACTGCTGGGAAACACCATATATTTT
CDR3 protein: CASSLVQGLLGNTIYF

D gene: TRBD1
J gene: TRBJ1-4
clone size: NA
V gene: TRBV19
CDR3 DNA: TGTGCCAGCAGGGACAGCTATGAAAAACTGTTTTTT
CDR3 protein: CASRDSYEKLFF

D gene: NA
J gene: TRBJ1-5
clone size: NA
V gene: TRBV5-3
CDR3 DNA: TGTGCCAGAAGCTTTAACCAGGGCAATCAGCCCCAGCATTTT
CDR3 protein: CARSFNQGNQPQHF

D gene: TRBD1
J gene: TRBJ2-1
clone size: NA
V gene: TRBV15
CDR3 DNA: TGTGCCACCAGCAGAGATCCCTCGACAGGGGGGTACAATGAGCAGTTCTTC
CDR3 protein: CATSRDPSTGGYNEQFF

D gene: NA
J gene: TRBJ1-1
clone size: NA
V gene: TRBV5-6
CDR3 DNA: TGTGCCAGCAGCTTGGCAAACACTGAAGCTTTCTTT
CDR3 protein: CASSLANTEAFF

D gene: TRBD1
J gene: TRBJ1-1
clone size: NA
V gene: TRBV19
CDR3 DNA: TGTGCCAGTAGTATAAACAGGGGTTGGAACACTGAAGCTTTCTTT
CDR3 protein: CASSINRGWNTEAFF

D gene: TRBD2
J gene: TRBJ2-4
clone size: NA
V gene: TRBV4-1
CDR3 DNA: TGCGCCAGCAGCCAGATCGGACTAGCGGCGATAGCCAAAAACATTCAGTACTTC
CDR3 protein: CASSQIGLAAIAKNIQYF

D gene: NA
J gene: TRBJ2-7
clone size: once
V gene: TRBV11-1
CDR3 DNA: TGTGCCAGCAGCCTAGAAGGAGGGGGCCGCTACGAGCAGTACTTC
CDR3 protein: CASSLEGGGRYEQYF

D gene: NA
J gene: TRBJ2-7
clone size: NA
V gene: TRBV28
CDR3 DNA: TGTGCCAGCAGTTCCCCGGGGAGCTCCTACGAGCAGTACTTC
CDR3 protein: CASSSPGSSYEQYF

D gene: TRBD2
J gene: TRBJ2-2
clone size: once
V gene: TRBV5-1
CDR3 DNA: TGCGCCAGCAGCTTGGACGGGAGGGCGAACACCGGGGAGCTGTTTTTT
CDR3 protein: CASSLDGRANTGELFF

D gene: TRBD1
J gene: TRBJ2-7
clone size: NA
V gene: TRBV9
CDR3 DNA: TGTGCCAGCAGCGGGGACAGGGAGGCCTACGAGCAGTACTTC
CDR3 protein: CASSGDREAYEQYF

D gene: TRBD2
J gene: TRBJ2-2
clone size: once
V gene: TRBV6-1
CDR3 DNA: TGTGCCAGCGGGGGACTAGCTGACACCGGGGAGCTGTTTTTT
CDR3 protein: CASGGLADTGELFF

D gene: TRBD1
J gene: TRBJ1-1
clone size: once
V gene: TRBV10-3
CDR3 DNA: TGTGCCATCAGTCCAGGGGGCCACACTGAAGCTTTCTTT
CDR3 protein: CAISPGGHTEAFF

D gene: NA
J gene: TRBJ1-1
clone size: NA
V gene: TRBV14
CDR3 DNA: TGTGCCAGCAGTAGCTCGAGGAACACTGAAGCTTTCTTT
CDR3 protein: CASSSSRNTEAFF

D gene: NA
J gene: TRBJ1-1
clone size: NA
V gene: TRBV6-1
CDR3 DNA: TGTGCCAGCAGTGAAGCACGGGGGGGAGCTTTCTTT
CDR3 protein: CASSEARGGAFF

D gene: NA
J gene: TRBJ1-2
clone size: NA
V gene: TRBV6-5
CDR3 DNA: TGTGCCAGCACCTCGGCGGGGGCTACTTATGGCTACACCTTC
CDR3 protein: CASTSAGATYGYTF

D gene: NA
J gene: TRBJ1-2
clone size: NA
V gene: TRBV5-4
CDR3 DNA: TGTGCCAGCAGCTTTTTTTCCAGGGCTGGCTATGGCTACACCTTC
CDR3 protein: CASSFFSRAGYGYTF

D gene: NA
J gene: TRBJ2-6
clone size: NA
V gene: TRBV28
CDR3 DNA: TGTGCCAGCAGTACCCGGCGGGGTGGGGCCAACGTCCTGACTTTC
CDR3 protein: CASSTRRGGANVLTF

D gene: TRBD1
J gene: TRBJ2-2
clone size: NA
V gene: TRBV30
CDR3 DNA: TGTGCCTGGAGCCCAGGGACAGTAGCCGGGGAGCTGTTTTTT
CDR3 protein: CAWSPGTVAGELFF

D gene: NA
J gene: TRBJ2-1
clone size: NA
V gene: TRBV28
CDR3 DNA: TGTGCCAGCAGTTTGGGCGGGGTTTACAATGAGCAGTTCTTC
CDR3 protein: CASSLGGVYNEQFF

D gene: TRBD1
J gene: TRBJ1-4
clone size: NA
V gene: TRBV7-9
CDR3 DNA: TGTGCCAGCAGCTTAGTCGTATGGGACAGTGCAACTAATGAAAAACTGTTTTTT
CDR3 protein: CASSLVVWDSATNEKLFF

D gene: TRBD1
J gene: TRBJ1-1
clone size: NA
V gene: TRBV7-8
CDR3 DNA: TGTGCCAGCAACAGAGGGCAGGGGGATACTGAAGCTTTCTTT
CDR3 protein: CASNRGQGDTEAFF

D gene: NA
J gene: TRBJ1-6
clone size: NA
V gene: TRBV1
CDR3 DNA: TGCACCAGCAGCCAAGAGTACCGGGACAGGGGTTTTCCCCTCCACTTT
CDR3 protein: CTSSQEYRDRGFPLHF

D gene: NA
J gene: TRBJ1-2
clone size: NA
V gene: TRBV11-2
CDR3 DNA: TGTGCCAGCAGCTTGAACCGACAATCACATGGCTACACCTTC
CDR3 protein: CASSLNRQSHGYTF

D gene: NA
J gene: TRBJ2-7
clone size: NA
V gene: TRBV6-1
CDR3 DNA: TGTGCCAGCAGTTTCAGGGGTATCGACGAGCAGTACTTC
CDR3 protein: CASSFRGIDEQYF